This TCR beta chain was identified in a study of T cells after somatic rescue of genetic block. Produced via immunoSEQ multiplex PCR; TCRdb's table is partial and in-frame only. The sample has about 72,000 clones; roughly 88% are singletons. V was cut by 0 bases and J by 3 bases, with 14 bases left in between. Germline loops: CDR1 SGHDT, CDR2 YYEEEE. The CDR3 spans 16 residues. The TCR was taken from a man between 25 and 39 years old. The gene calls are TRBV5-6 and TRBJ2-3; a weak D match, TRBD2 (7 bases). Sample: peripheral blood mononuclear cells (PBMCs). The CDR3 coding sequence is TGTGCCAGCAGCTTGGGTGGGGGGGCCCGAACAGATACGCAGTATTTT. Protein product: CASSLGGGARTDTQYF.